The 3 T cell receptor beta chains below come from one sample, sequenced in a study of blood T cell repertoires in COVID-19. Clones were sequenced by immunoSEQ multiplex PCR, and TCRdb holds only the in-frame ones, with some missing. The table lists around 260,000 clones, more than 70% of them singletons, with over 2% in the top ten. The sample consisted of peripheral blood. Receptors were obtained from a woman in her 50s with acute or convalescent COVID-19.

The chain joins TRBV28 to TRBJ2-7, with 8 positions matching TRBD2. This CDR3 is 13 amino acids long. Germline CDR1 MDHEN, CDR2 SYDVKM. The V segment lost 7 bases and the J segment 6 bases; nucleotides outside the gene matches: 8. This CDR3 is CASKTAGRGEQYF. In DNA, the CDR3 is TGTGCCAGCAAAACCGCCGGGAGGGGCGAGCAGTACTTC.

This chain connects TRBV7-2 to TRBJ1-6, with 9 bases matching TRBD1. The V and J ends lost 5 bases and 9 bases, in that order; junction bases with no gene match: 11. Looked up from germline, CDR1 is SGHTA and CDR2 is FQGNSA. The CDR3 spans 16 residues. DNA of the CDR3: TGTGCCAGCAGCCTACAGCCGGGACAGGGAGGTTCACCCCTCCACTTT. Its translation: CASSLQPGQGGSPLHF.

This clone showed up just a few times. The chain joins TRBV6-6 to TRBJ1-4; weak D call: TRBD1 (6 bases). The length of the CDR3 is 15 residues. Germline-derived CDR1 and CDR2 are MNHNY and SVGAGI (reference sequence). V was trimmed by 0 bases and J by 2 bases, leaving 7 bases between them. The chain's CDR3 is CASSYSGGTNEKLFF. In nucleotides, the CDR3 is TGTGCCAGCAGTTACTCAGGGGGTACTAATGAAAAACTGTTTTTT.